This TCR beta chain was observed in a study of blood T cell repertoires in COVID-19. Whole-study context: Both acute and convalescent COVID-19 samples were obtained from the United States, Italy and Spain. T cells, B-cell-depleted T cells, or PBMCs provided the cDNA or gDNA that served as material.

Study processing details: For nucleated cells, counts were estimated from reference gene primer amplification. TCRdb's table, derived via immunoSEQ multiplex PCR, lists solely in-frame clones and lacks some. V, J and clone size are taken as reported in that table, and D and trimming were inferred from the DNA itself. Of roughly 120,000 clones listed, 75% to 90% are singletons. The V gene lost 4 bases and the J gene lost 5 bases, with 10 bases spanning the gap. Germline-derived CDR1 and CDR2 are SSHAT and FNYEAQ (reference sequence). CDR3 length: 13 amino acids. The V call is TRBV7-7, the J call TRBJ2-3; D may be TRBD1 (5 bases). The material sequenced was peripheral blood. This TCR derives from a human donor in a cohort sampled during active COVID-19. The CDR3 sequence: CASSSGFQDTQYF. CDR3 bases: TGTGCCAGCAGCTCAGGGTTTCAAGATACGCAGTATTTT.